Listed below are T cell receptor beta chains from one sample, sequenced in a study of cytomegalovirus exposure and HLA in healthy donors. Repertoires were generated with immunoSEQ multiplex PCR, while TCRdb's copy carries only in-frame clones and drops some. The sample contains 150,000 to 200,000 clones, around 78% of which appear only once. Sequencing used PBMCs. The source of these receptors is a man in his thirties or forties in good health and CMV-seronegative. The CDR3 runs from the conserved cysteine through the conserved F or W. The order of the fields is V gene, CDR3 protein.

>TRBV13
CASSHPSPDYGYTF
>TRBV7-9
CASSSPTSGIHF
>TRBV19
CASSIESGADQPQHF
>TRBV5-1
CASSPIRTETGYGYTF
>TRBV5-6
CASSGRDTGNQPQHF
>TRBV27
CASRTGADTQYF
>TRBV19
CASSTTGGSGGANVLTF
>TRBV5-1
CASSFGGGYEQYF
>TRBV25-1
CASSESVSGLQLGDTIYF
>TRBV6-1
CASRDRGYNEQFF
>TRBV5-4
CASSLPRALQYF
>TRBV18
CASSPGQGYGYTF
>TRBV19
CASSIRKKNERRDHEQFF
>TRBV7-3
CASSPDRLSTDTQYF
>TRBV10-3
CAISEAGEAFF
>TRBV19
CASSIDYDPDIYGYTF
>TRBV2
CAIPRDRAYNEQFF
>TRBV19
CASSSGGIPYEQYF
>TRBV5-1
CASSVTHNDRVNTEAFF
>TRBV14
CASSPRTSGAYNEQFF
>TRBV18
CASGPEREVNEQFF
>TRBV4-1
CASSQDAGTYNEQFF
>TRBV28
CASSTYLIRTEAFF
>TRBV7-3
CASSLEGGSYNEQFF
>TRBV9
CASSVGTGRNTIYF
>TRBV5-1
CASSWAGGTADTQYF
>TRBV5-1
CASSRTGVQETQYF
>TRBV7-2
CASSLVTGGGPGELFF
>TRBV2
CASSGPDGTDGNNSPLHF
>TRBV7-9
CASTQGGPYEQYF
>TRBV7-9
CASSRTSYSSYEQYF
>TRBV29-1
CSVERTGERETQYF
>TRBV5-1
CASSPPAGGTGELFF
>TRBV28
CASSLDRAGGADTQYF
>TRBV9
CASTRDRARSYEQYF
>TRBV5-1
CASSSGAVGNEQFF
>TRBV6-1
CASRERQQRSNQPQHF
>TRBV19
CASVSLRGGNEKLFF